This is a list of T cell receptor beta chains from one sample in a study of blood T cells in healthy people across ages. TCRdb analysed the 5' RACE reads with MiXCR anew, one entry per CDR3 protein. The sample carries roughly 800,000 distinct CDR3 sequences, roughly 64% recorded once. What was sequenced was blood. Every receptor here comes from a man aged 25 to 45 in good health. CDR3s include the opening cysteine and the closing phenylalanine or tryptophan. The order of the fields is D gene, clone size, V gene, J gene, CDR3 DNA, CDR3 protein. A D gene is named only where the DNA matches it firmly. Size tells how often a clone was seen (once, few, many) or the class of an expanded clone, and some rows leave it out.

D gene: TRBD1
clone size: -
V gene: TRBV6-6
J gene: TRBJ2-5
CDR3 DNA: TGTGCCAGCAGTTGGAGACGGACAGGGTCTGTCCACGAACAGTACTTC
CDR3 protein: CASSWRRTGSVHEQYF

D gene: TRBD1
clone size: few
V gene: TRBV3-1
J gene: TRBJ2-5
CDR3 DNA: TGTGCCAGCGGTCTGACAGGGGGAGAGACCCAGTACTTC
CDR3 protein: CASGLTGGETQYF

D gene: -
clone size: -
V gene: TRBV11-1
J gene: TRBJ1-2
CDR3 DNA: TGTGCCAGCAGCCAAATAAACTATGGCTACACCTTC
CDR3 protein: CASSQINYGYTF

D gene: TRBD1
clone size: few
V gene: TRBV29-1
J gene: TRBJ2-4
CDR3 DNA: TGCAGCGTGACAACAGGGGGTCGGAGGAACATTCAGTACTTC
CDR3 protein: CSVTTGGRRNIQYF

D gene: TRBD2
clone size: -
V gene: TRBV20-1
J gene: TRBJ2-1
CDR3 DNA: TGCAGTGCTAGAGGTAGCGGGGGGGCGTCTAGTGAGCAGTTCTTC
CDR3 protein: CSARGSGGASSEQFF

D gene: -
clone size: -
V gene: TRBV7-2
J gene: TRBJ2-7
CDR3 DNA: TGTGCCAGCAGCTTAGGACGGGCTCAGGGCTACGAGCAGTACTTC
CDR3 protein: CASSLGRAQGYEQYF

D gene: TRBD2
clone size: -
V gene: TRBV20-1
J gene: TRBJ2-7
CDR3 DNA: TGCAGTGCCATAGGACTAGAGTCCTACGAGCAGTACTTC
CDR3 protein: CSAIGLESYEQYF

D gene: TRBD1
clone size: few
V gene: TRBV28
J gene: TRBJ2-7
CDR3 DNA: TGTGCCAGCAGTGGATCCGGGACAGGACACCACGAGCAGTACTTC
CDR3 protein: CASSGSGTGHHEQYF

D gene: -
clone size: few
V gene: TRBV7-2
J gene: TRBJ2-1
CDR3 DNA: TGTGCCAGCAATAGCGGCGGCAATGAGCAGTTCTTC
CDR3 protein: CASNSGGNEQFF

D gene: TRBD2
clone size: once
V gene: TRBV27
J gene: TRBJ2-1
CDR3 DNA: TGTGCCAGCAGTAGTAGCGGGAACTCCTACAATGAGCAGTTCTTC
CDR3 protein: CASSSSGNSYNEQFF

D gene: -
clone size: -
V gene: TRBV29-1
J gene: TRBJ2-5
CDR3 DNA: TGCAGCGCGCAAGGGGGTTTTGGTGCGGAGACCCAGTACTTC
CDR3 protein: CSAQGGFGAETQYF

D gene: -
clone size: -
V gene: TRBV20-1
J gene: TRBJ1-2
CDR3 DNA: TGCAGTGCTACAACAGTTAACTATGGCTACACCTTC
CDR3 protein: CSATTVNYGYTF

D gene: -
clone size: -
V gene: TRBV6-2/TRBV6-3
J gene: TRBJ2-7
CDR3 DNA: TGTGCCAGCAGTTACCGGGACTCCACCTACGAGCAGTACTTC
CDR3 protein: CASSYRDSTYEQYF

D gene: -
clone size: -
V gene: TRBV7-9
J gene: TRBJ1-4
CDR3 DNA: TGTGCCAGCAGCTTAGCGGCGGTCGGAGATGAAAAACTGTTTTTT
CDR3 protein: CASSLAAVGDEKLFF

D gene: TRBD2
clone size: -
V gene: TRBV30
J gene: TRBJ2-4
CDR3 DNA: TGTGCCTGGAGTGTGGGGGGGGTTCAGTACTTC
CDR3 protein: CAWSVGGVQYF

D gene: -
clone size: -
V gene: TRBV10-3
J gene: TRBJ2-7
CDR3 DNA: TGTGCCATCAACCCAGGGGAGGGGGTTTTAGACGAGCAGTACTTC
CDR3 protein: CAINPGEGVLDEQYF

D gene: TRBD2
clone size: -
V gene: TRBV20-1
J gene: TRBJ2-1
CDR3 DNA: TGCAGTGCTTTTAGCGGGGGCCTTTACAATGAGCAGTTCTTC
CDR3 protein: CSAFSGGLYNEQFF

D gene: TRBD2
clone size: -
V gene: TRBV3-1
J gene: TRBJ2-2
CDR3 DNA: TGTGCCAGCAGTTACGGACTAGCGGGAGGTATAGGGGCCGGGGAGCTGTTTTTT
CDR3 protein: CASSYGLAGGIGAGELFF

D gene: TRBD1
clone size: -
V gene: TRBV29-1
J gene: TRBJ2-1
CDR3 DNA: TGCAGCGTTCCTAACCCTGGACAGGGGCAGGGTGAGCAGTTCTTC
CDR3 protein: CSVPNPGQGQGEQFF

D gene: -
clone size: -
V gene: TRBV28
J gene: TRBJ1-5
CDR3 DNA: TGTGCCAGCAGTGAACAGGGATTCCAGCCCCAGCATTTT
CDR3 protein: CASSEQGFQPQHF

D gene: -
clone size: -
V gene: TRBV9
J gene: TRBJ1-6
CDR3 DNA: TGTGCCAGCCGCCCTCGGGGGGAAAATTCACCCCTCCACTTT
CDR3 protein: CASRPRGENSPLHF

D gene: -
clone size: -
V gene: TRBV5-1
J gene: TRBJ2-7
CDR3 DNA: TGCGCCAGCAGCTTGGTTGGAGGCGGGATAGGTTACGAGCAGTACTTC
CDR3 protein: CASSLVGGGIGYEQYF

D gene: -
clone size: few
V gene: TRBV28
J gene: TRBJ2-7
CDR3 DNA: TGTGCCACCCATGGCCGGGACTCTCTCTACGAGCAGTACTTC
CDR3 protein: CATHGRDSLYEQYF

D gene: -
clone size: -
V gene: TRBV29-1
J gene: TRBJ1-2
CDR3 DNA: TGCAGCGTTTTGACAACTGGGTATAGCTACACCTTC
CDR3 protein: CSVLTTGYSYTF

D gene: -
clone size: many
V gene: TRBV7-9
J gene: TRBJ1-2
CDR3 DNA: TGTGCCAGCAGCTATATGGGTTCAAACTATGGCTACACCTTC
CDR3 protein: CASSYMGSNYGYTF

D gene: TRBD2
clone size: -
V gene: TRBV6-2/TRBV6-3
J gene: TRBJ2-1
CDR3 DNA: TGTGCCAGCAGTTACGCTAGCGGAGACGGGGCGGAGCAGTTCTTC
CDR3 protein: CASSYASGDGAEQFF

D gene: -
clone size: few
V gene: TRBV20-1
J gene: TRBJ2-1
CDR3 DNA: TGCAGTGCTAGAGCCCGGGGATCCAGGCTCAATGAGCAGTTCTTC
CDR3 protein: CSARARGSRLNEQFF

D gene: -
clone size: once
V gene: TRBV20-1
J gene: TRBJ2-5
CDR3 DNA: TGCAGTGCTAGAGCCCCCTCCCGGGGGAGGCAAGAGACCCAGTACTTC
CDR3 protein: CSARAPSRGRQETQYF

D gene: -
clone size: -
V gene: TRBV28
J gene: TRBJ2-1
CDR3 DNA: TGTGCCACCGGAATTTTGAGCTTATTTGAGCAGTTCTTC
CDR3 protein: CATGILSLFEQFF

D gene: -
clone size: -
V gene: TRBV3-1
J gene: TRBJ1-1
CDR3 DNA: TGTGCCAGCAGCCAAGGTTGGGGGCGAACTGAAGCTTTCTTT
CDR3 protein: CASSQGWGRTEAFF

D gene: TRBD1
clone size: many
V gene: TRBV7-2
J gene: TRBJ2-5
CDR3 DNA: TGTGCCAGCAGCTTACAGGGGGCGGGGGAGACCCAGTACTTC
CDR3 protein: CASSLQGAGETQYF

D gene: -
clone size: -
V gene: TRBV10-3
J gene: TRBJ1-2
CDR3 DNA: TGTGCCATCAGTGAGTACGGCTATGGCTACACCTTC
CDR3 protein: CAISEYGYGYTF

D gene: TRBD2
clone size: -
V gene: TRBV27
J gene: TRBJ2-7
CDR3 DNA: TGTGCCAGCAGTCTTTCGGGACTAGCGGATTACGAGCAGTACTTC
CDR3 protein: CASSLSGLADYEQYF

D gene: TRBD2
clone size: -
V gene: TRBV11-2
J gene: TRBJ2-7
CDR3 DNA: TGTGCCAGCGGGGGGGAACCCCGATCCTACGAGCAGTACTTC
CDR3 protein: CASGGEPRSYEQYF

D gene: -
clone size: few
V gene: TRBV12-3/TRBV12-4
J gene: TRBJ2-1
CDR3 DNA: TGTGCCAGCAGCTTGAGGGTATGGCTAGAGCAGTTCTTC
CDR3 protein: CASSLRVWLEQFF

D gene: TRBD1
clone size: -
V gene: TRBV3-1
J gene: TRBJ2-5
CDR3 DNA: TGTGCCAGCAGCCTTAGGAGACCGGGACAGGGTTTTCAAGAGACCCAGTACTTC
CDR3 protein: CASSLRRPGQGFQETQYF

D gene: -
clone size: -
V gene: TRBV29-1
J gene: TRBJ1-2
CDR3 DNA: TGCAGCGTTGAACAATATGGCTACACCTTC
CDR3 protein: CSVEQYGYTF

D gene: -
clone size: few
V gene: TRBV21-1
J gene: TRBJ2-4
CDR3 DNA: TGTGCCAGCAGCAAAAAGGGTCGGCTCCCCTCCCGAAACATTCAGTACTTC
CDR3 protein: CASSKKGRLPSRNIQYF

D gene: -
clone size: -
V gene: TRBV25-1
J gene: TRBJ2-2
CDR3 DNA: TGTGCCAGCAGCAGAAGAGTGGGGGAGCTGTTTTTT
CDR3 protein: CASSRRVGELFF

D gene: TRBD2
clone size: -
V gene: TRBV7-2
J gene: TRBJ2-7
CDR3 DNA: TGTGCCAGCGGTCCGAGCGGGGCTTACGAGCAGTACTTC
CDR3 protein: CASGPSGAYEQYF

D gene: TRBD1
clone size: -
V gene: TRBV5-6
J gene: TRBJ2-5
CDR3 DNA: TGTGCCAGCAGCTCTTTCGACAGGGGGCAAGAGACCCAGTACTTC
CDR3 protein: CASSSFDRGQETQYF

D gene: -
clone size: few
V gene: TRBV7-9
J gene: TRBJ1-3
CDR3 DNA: TGTGCCAGCTCGGCAGGGGACGGTGGAAACACCATATATTTT
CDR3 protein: CASSAGDGGNTIYF

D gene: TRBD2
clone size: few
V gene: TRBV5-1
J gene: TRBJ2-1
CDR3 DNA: TGCGCCAGCAAGGCTCCTAGGGCGGGGGGCAACTACAATGAGCAGTTCTTC
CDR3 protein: CASKAPRAGGNYNEQFF

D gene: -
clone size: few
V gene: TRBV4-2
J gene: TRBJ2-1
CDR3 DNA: TGTGCCAGCAGCCGAGAAGATGGAAGTAGTGGTGAGCAGTTCTTC
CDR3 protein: CASSREDGSSGEQFF

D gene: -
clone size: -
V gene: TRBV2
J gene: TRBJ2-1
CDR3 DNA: TGTGCCAGCAGTGAACCAATCAATGGGCAGTTCTTC
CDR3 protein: CASSEPINGQFF

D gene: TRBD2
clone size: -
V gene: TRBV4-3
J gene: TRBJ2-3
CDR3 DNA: TGCGCCAGCAGCCCCGCGGGGGTCACAGATACGCAGTATTTT
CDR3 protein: CASSPAGVTDTQYF

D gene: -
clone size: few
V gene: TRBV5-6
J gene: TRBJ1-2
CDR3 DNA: TGTGCCAGCAGCCCGACCTTGCAAGGGTACGGCTACACCTTC
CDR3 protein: CASSPTLQGYGYTF

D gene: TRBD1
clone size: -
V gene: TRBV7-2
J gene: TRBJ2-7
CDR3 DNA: TGTGCCAGCAGCCATACCGGGACAGGGGGCAACGAGCAGTACTTC
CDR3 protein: CASSHTGTGGNEQYF

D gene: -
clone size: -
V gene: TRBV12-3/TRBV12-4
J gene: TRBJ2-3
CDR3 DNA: TGTGCCAGCAGGGGAGGTGGGATCGGGCCAGATACGCAGTATTTT
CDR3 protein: CASRGGGIGPDTQYF

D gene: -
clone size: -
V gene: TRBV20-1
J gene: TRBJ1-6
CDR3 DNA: TGCAGTGCTAGAGATCAGACAGCATTACCCCTCCACTTT
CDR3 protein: CSARDQTALPLHF

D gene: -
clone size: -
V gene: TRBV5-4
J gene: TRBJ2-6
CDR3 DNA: TGTGCCAGCAGCCCCCCGTTCTCTGGGGCCAACGTCCTGACTTTC
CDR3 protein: CASSPPFSGANVLTF

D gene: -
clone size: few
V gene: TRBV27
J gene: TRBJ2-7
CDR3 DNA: TGTGCCAGCAGTTTATCGCTAGCTCAAACCTACGAGCAGTACTTC
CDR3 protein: CASSLSLAQTYEQYF

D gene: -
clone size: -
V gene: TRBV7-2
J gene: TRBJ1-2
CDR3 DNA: TGTGCCAGCACCCATGGGGGCGGCTATGGCTACACCTTC
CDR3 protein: CASTHGGGYGYTF